The T cell receptor (beta chain) described here comes from a study of blood T cell repertoires in COVID-19. The data were produced by immunoSEQ multiplex PCR, yet TCRdb's version contains in-frame clones alone and is incomplete. The sample has about 150,000 clones, more than 75% seen once; the top ten hold around 6.3%. The sequence was obtained from a man at least 80 years old with acute or convalescent COVID-19. The sample consisted of peripheral blood.

The DNA for the CDR3 is TGTGCCAGCTCACAGGGACAGACCGTCACCGGGGAGCTGTTTTTT. It codes for CASSQGQTVTGELFF. V and J are TRBV18 and TRBJ2-2; 7 positions match TRBD1. V shed 4 bases, J shed 4 bases, and the junction held 6 bases outside the gene matches. CDR3 length: 15 amino acids. Per the germline V gene, CDR1 is KGHSH and CDR2 is LQKENI.